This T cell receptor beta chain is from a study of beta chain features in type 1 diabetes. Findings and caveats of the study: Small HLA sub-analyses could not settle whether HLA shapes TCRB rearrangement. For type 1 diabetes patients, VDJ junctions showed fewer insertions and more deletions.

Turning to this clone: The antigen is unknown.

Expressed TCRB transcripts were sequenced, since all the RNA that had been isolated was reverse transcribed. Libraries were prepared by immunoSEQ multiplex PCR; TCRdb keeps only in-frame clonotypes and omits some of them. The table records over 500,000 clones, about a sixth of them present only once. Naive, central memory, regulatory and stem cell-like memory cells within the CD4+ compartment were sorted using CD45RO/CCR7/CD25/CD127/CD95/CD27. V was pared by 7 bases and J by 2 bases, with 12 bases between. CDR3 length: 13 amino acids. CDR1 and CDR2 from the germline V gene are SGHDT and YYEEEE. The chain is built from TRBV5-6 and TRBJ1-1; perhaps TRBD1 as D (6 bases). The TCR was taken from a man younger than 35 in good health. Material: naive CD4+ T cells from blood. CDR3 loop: CASRPGGNTEAFF. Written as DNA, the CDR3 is TGTGCCAGCCGTCCGGGGGGCAACACTGAAGCTTTCTTT.